A selection of T cell receptor beta chains follows, all from one sample in a study of blood T cell repertoires in COVID-19. Repertoires were generated with immunoSEQ multiplex PCR, while TCRdb's copy carries only in-frame clones and drops some. The table records 60,000 to 70,000 clones, nearly 85% of them present only once. The material sequenced was peripheral blood. The receptor set was obtained from a human donor in a cohort sampled during active COVID-19. CDR3s include the opening cysteine and the closing phenylalanine or tryptophan. Fields, in order: clone size, D gene, J gene, V gene, CDR3 protein, CDR3 DNA. A D gene is named only where the DNA matches it firmly. A clone size is listed for some rows: how often the clone was seen (once, few, many), or a class if it is expanded.

abundance: -
d_gene: TRBD1
j_gene: TRBJ1-5
v_gene: TRBV6-6
CDR3aa: CASRGTGYSNQPQHF
CDR3nt: TGTGCCAGCAGGGGGACAGGCTATAGCAATCAGCCCCAGCATTTT

abundance: once
d_gene: TRBD1
j_gene: TRBJ2-3
v_gene: TRBV19
CDR3aa: CASSDRGSTDTQYF
CDR3nt: TGTGCCAGTAGCGACAGGGGGAGCACAGATACGCAGTATTTT

abundance: few
d_gene: TRBD1
j_gene: TRBJ2-7
v_gene: TRBV11-2
CDR3aa: CASSRTGRYEQYF
CDR3nt: TGTGCCAGCAGTCGGACAGGGAGGTACGAGCAGTACTTC

abundance: -
d_gene: TRBD2
j_gene: TRBJ2-3
v_gene: TRBV19
CDR3aa: CASSASGGAGDTQYF
CDR3nt: TGTGCCAGTAGTGCCAGCGGGGGGGCCGGAGATACGCAGTATTTT

abundance: -
d_gene: TRBD1
j_gene: TRBJ1-2
v_gene: TRBV6-6
CDR3aa: CASSYLGQEYGYTF
CDR3nt: TGTGCCAGCAGTTACCTCGGACAGGAATATGGCTACACCTTC

abundance: once
d_gene: -
j_gene: TRBJ1-2
v_gene: TRBV30
CDR3aa: CAWSGRGGYTF
CDR3nt: TGTGCCTGGAGTGGGAGGGGTGGCTACACCTTC

abundance: -
d_gene: -
j_gene: TRBJ2-7
v_gene: TRBV3-1/TRBV3-2
CDR3aa: CASSLRYEQYF
CDR3nt: TGTGCCAGCAGCCTCCGCTACGAGCAGTACTTC

abundance: -
d_gene: TRBD1
j_gene: TRBJ1-5
v_gene: TRBV6-5
CDR3aa: CASKGTGSNQPQHF
CDR3nt: TGTGCCAGCAAGGGGACAGGTAGCAATCAGCCCCAGCATTTT

abundance: -
d_gene: -
j_gene: TRBJ1-5
v_gene: TRBV13
CDR3aa: CASSAQGPGNQPQHF
CDR3nt: TGTGCCAGCAGCGCCCAGGGGCCGGGGAATCAGCCCCAGCATTTT

abundance: -
d_gene: TRBD1
j_gene: TRBJ1-1
v_gene: TRBV19
CDR3aa: CASTPGQRRTEAFF
CDR3nt: TGTGCCAGCACTCCGGGACAGAGGAGGACTGAAGCTTTCTTT

abundance: -
d_gene: TRBD1
j_gene: TRBJ1-5
v_gene: TRBV28
CDR3aa: CASRGTGVQPQHF
CDR3nt: TGTGCCTCCAGGGGGACAGGGGTACAGCCCCAGCATTTT

abundance: -
d_gene: -
j_gene: TRBJ1-6
v_gene: TRBV9
CDR3aa: CASSVASGNWNSPLHF
CDR3nt: TGTGCCAGCAGCGTAGCCTCGGGGAACTGGAATTCACCCCTCCACTTT

abundance: few
d_gene: -
j_gene: TRBJ1-5
v_gene: TRBV21-1
CDR3aa: CASSKVEASGQPQHF
CDR3nt: TGTGCCAGCAGCAAAGTTGAGGCTAGCGGTCAGCCCCAGCATTTT

abundance: -
d_gene: -
j_gene: TRBJ2-7
v_gene: TRBV12-3/TRBV12-4
CDR3aa: CASSSTGEQYF
CDR3nt: TGTGCCAGCAGTTCGACCGGGGAGCAGTACTTC

abundance: -
d_gene: TRBD1
j_gene: TRBJ1-1
v_gene: TRBV7-9
CDR3aa: CASSLSGGNTEAFF
CDR3nt: TGTGCCAGCAGCCTGTCAGGGGGGAACACTGAAGCTTTCTTT

abundance: -
d_gene: TRBD1
j_gene: TRBJ1-6
v_gene: TRBV3-1/TRBV3-2
CDR3aa: CASSYRDSNSPLHF
CDR3nt: TGTGCCAGCAGCTACCGGGACAGTAATTCACCCCTCCACTTT

abundance: -
d_gene: -
j_gene: TRBJ1-4
v_gene: TRBV5-1
CDR3aa: CASSLGGLNEKLFF
CDR3nt: TGCGCCAGCAGCTTGGGAGGGCTTAATGAAAAACTGTTTTTT

abundance: -
d_gene: -
j_gene: TRBJ2-1
v_gene: TRBV3-1/TRBV3-2
CDR3aa: CASSPRLAYEQFF
CDR3nt: TGTGCCAGCAGCCCTCGCCTAGCATATGAGCAGTTCTTC

abundance: once
d_gene: TRBD2
j_gene: TRBJ2-7
v_gene: TRBV5-4
CDR3aa: CASSLGLAGGHYEQYF
CDR3nt: TGTGCCAGCAGCTTGGGCCTAGCGGGGGGGCATTACGAGCAGTACTTC

abundance: -
d_gene: -
j_gene: TRBJ1-2
v_gene: TRBV5-1
CDR3aa: CASSLAGNYGYTF
CDR3nt: TGCGCCAGCAGCTTGGCAGGGAACTATGGCTACACCTTC

abundance: -
d_gene: TRBD2
j_gene: TRBJ2-7
v_gene: TRBV25-1
CDR3aa: CASSEYSGGLSYEQYF
CDR3nt: TGTGCCAGCAGTGAATATAGCGGGGGACTATCCTACGAGCAGTACTTC

abundance: -
d_gene: -
j_gene: TRBJ1-6
v_gene: TRBV4-2
CDR3aa: CASSQDSPFGSPLHF
CDR3nt: TGTGCCAGCAGCCAAGATAGTCCCTTCGGGTCACCCCTCCACTTT

abundance: once
d_gene: TRBD1
j_gene: TRBJ2-1
v_gene: TRBV15
CDR3aa: CATSRGQGNEQFF
CDR3nt: TGTGCCACCAGCAGAGGACAGGGGAATGAGCAGTTCTTC

abundance: -
d_gene: -
j_gene: TRBJ2-1
v_gene: TRBV6-2/TRBV6-3
CDR3aa: CASSQTGYPHSYNEQFF
CDR3nt: TGTGCCAGCAGTCAAACAGGGTACCCCCACTCCTACAATGAGCAGTTCTTC